This TCR beta chain came from a study of blood T cell repertoires in COVID-19 (dated by TCRdb to 2018 to 2020). A note on the overall study: The collaborator samples originated in the United States, Italy and Spain and spanned the acute and convalescent phases of COVID-19. The material from the prospective study consisted of cDNA or gDNA derived from T cells, B-cell-depleted T cells, or PBMCs. The dataset comprised deeply sampled blood TCRbeta repertoires from subjects exposed to, actively infected with, or recovered from COVID-19. The repertoires were made available in a free public database intended to serve as a resource for research on the immune response to SARS-CoV-2. Samples came from the ongoing ImmuneRACE study (first 160 participants) plus 1,254 subjects from 6 global collaborators. A de-identified subject ID, COVID-19 status, age in years and sex were almost always included in the sample metadata. HLA class I and class II types, where available, came from metadata supplied by the sample provider rather than from assay-based typing. Results and caveats for the whole study, not just this receptor: Clinical and demographic metadata were provided uncurated, with the amount varying by source and participant.

V and J are truncated by 5 bases and 4 bases respectively, leaving an intervening sequence of 9 bases. The CDR3 goes from the cysteine to the phenylalanine over 13 residues. The sequence is cut down to CDR3 DNA, 39 bases in frame from base 1. As encoded in the germline V gene (reference sequence), CDR1 is LNHNV while CDR2 is YYDKDF. Participants in the prospective study were enrolled through a virtual design, were aged about 18 to 90 years, and lived in 24 United States geographic areas. In the prospective study, cohorts were assigned on the basis of participant-reported clinical history obtained from a screening survey and a study questionnaire. Recovered participants in ImmuneRACE Cohort 3 were defined by two consecutive negative NP/OP PCR tests, clearance by a healthcare professional, or resolution of symptoms. Each participant in the prospective study had whole blood, serum and a nasopharyngeal or oropharyngeal swab collected by mobile phlebotomists. Participants in the prospective study had the option to provide additional blood draws and questionnaires over a roughly two-month period. Prospective study blood samples were shipped either frozen or at room temperature before DNA extraction.

A remark on this clone: What antigen it recognizes has not been identified. Base qualities are not provided; no much larger clone lies one nucleotide away.

The immunoSEQ Assay, a bias-controlled multiplex PCR, was used to amplify TCRbeta CDR3 regions from genomic DNA. For the original study's pipeline: Within the assay, amplification of reference gene primers was used to estimate how many nucleated cells each sample contained. Sequence reads were collapsed and filtered to measure the absolute abundance of every unique TCRbeta CDR3 rearrangement. For each sample, productive Simpson clonality was calculated as the square root of Simpson's diversity index over productive rearrangements. Entries here come from immuneACCESS through TCRdb and include only in-frame sequences with V and J called. Some clones fail to appear in such tables; in the studies checked, an unresolved V gene covers under half of the shortfall, and the cause of the remainder is unknown. The V and J calls and clone size were taken over from that table, and D and trimming were inferred from the DNA. For this sample the table gives about 320,000 clones, of which roughly 90% were detected only once. The ten largest clones add up to around 2.5% of the sample.

The rearrangement combines TRBV15 with TRBJ1-5, with TRBD1 tentatively as D gene (5 bases match). The TCR was taken from a man in his sixties who had recovered from COVID-19. Sequences were obtained from PBMCs or T cells enriched from blood (not recorded which). CDR3 sequence: CATSGHLNQPQHF. The DNA sequence is given as TGTGCCACCAGCGGACACTTAAATCAGCCCCAGCATTTT. Joined to the reference TRBV15 and TRBJ1-5 proteins, this CDR3 gives the full variable domain: DAMVIQNPRYQVTQFGKPVTLSCSQTLNHNVMYWYQQKSSQAPKLLFHYYDKDFNNEADTPDNFQSRRPNTSFCFLDIRSPGLGDTAMYLCATSGHLNQPQHFGDGTRLSIL.